A single T cell receptor beta chain is shown here with its context. The repertoire was sequenced with immunoSEQ multiplex PCR; TCRdb's copy has only in-frame clones and lacks some. The sample lists 40,000 to 55,000 clones; roughly 74% were seen once. Germline CDR1 is LNHNV and CDR2 is YYDKDF (reference sequence). This CDR3 spans 11 amino acids. CD3+CD4+ and CD3+CD8+ cells were FACS-sorted from thawed unstimulated PBMCs. The data stem from a study of T cell clones after liver transplantation. The rearrangement uses TRBV15 and TRBJ2-7; TRBD1 agrees at 7 bases. This clonotype originated in a human patient who received a liver transplant. Some T cells may have come from the graft donor. Sequenced material: CD4+ T cells from blood, taken more than 52 months after liver transplant. CDR3 amino acids: CATSGQTGMSV. CDR3 in DNA: TGTGCCACCAGCGGCCAGACAGGGATGTCCGTC.